This T cell receptor beta chain was observed in a study of esophageal squamous cell carcinoma under preoperative chemotherapy. Study overall: TCR repertoires were profiled from both peripheral blood T cells and tumor-infiltrating lymphocytes.

The time point is: after preoperative PTX-NDP chemotherapy. Paclitaxel-nedaplatin chemotherapy was given to patients ahead of their surgery. This clonotype was counted at least ten times. TCRdb passed the PCR reads through MiXCR, listing each CDR3 protein once. The sample includes roughly 10,000 distinct CDR3 sequences, approximately 49% of them seen just once. The TCR was taken from a human donor with esophageal squamous cell carcinoma. The donor label of this sample is uncertain. This material was obtained from a patient given preoperative chemotherapy.

This CDR3 is CASSFAGTGAFYEQYF. The CDR3 DNA is TGTGCCAGCAGTTTCGCCGGGACAGGGGCGTTCTACGAGCAGTACTTC. V and J are TRBV12-3 or TRBV12-4 and TRBJ2-7, with 10 bases lining up with TRBD1. The CDR3 loop spans 16 amino acids. J was trimmed by 3 bases and V by 3 bases; bases with no gene match: 8.